The T cell receptor (beta chain) under discussion was sequenced for a study of monozygotic twins with inflammatory bowel disease. TCRdb re-called the 5' RACE reads, yielding one record per CDR3 amino acid sequence without DNA. The table for this sample gives 150,000 to 200,000 distinct CDR3 sequences. Germline V gene sequence: CDR1 ENHRY, CDR2 SYGVKD. The CDR3 is 17 residues long. The source of this sequence is a human donor with ulcerative colitis or Crohn's disease, or a healthy co-twin of an affected twin (not recorded which). Source material: blood. This chain joins TRBV10-3 and TRBJ1-1; as DNA is missing, the TRBD1 call by TCRdb cannot be tested. CDR3 residues: CAISEWPVNLGVTEAFF.